This TCR beta chain was found in a study of neurological immune-mediated disorders. Study results and limitations: Phylogenetic grouping put 18 of 34 multiple sclerosis patients' repertoires into one related-CDR3 cluster, a possible signature.

This clonotype occurred many times. Its antigen is not identified. As for the cDNA, it was generated by 5'RACE with 10-nucleotide random UMIs. TCRdb passed the 5' RACE reads through MiXCR, listing each CDR3 protein once. The profile covers 40,000 to 50,000 distinct CDR3 sequences, with 2% to 3% appearing a single time and 9% to 15% taken by the ten largest. The clonotype originates from a man aged 25-45 years with multiple sclerosis. The material sequenced was PBMCs.

The CDR3 DNA is TGTGCCAGCAGTGAAGACAGGGGAAGAGCGGAAAAACTGTTTTTT. Translating gives CASSEDRGRAEKLFF. The rearrangement joins TRBV6-1 to TRBJ1-4; 7 positions match TRBD1. V shed 1 base and J 8 bases; nucleotides not matched to a gene: 7. CDR3 length equals 15 residues. Germline lookup yields CDR1 MNHNS and CDR2 SASEGT.